The following is a T cell receptor (beta chain) sequence with its context. Assay: immunoSEQ multiplex PCR; the TCRdb copy retains only in-frame clones and omits some. This sample has 120,000 to 150,000 clones, with about 84% found just once. The sample comes from a study of blood T cell repertoires in COVID-19. In the study overall: The samples span acute and convalescent COVID-19 from the United States, Italy and Spain.

Trimming at V came to 3 bases and at J to 6 bases, leaving 13 bases not matched to a gene. The germline gives CDR1 DFQATT, CDR2 SNEGSKA (reference sequence). The CDR3 has 17 amino acids. The sample comprised peripheral blood. This sequence was found in a human donor in a cohort sampled during active COVID-19. This chain joins TRBV20-1 and TRBJ2-5; 13 nucleotides match TRBD2. The CDR3 DNA follows: TGCAGTGCTAGTCTCTATACTAGCGGGGGGGCCCTGAAGACCCAGTACTTC. Translated: CSASLYTSGGALKTQYF.